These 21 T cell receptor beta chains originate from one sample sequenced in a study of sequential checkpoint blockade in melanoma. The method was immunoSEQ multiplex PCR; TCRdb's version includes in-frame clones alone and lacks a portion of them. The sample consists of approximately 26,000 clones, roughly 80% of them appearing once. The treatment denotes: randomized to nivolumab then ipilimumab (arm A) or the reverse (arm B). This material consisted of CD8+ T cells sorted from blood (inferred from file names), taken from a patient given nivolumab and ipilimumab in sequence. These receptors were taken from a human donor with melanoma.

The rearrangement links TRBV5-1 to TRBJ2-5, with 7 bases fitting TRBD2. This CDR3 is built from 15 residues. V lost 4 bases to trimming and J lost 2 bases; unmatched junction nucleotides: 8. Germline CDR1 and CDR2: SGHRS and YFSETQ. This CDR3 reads CASSLFPGLQETQYF. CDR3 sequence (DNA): TGCGCCAGCAGCCTGTTTCCGGGACTACAAGAGACCCAGTACTTC.

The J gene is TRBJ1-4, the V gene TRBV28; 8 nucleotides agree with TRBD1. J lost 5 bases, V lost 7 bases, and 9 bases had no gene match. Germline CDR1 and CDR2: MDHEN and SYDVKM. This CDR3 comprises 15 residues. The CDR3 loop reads CASTPRGRENEKLFF. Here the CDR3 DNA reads TGTGCCAGCACCCCCAGGGGGCGAGAAAATGAAAAACTGTTTTTT.

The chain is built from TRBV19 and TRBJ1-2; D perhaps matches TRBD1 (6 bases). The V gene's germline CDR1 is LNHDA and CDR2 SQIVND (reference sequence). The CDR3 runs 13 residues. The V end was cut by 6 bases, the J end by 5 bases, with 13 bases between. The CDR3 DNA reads TGTGCCAGTAGCCGACAGGTTTCATATGGCTACACCTTC. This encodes CASSRQVSYGYTF.

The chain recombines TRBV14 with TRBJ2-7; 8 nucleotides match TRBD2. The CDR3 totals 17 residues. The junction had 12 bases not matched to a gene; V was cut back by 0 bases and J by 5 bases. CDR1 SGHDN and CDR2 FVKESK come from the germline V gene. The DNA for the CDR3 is TGTGCCAGCAGCCAAGAAGCGGGACTAGTTCCTCTAAACGAGCAGTACTTC. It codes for CASSQEAGLVPLNEQYF.

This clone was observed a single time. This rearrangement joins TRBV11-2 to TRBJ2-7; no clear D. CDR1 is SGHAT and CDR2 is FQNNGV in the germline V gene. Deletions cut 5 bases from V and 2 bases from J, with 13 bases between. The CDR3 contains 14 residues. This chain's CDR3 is CASSPPGSTYEQYF. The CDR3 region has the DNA TGTGCCAGCAGCCCCCCCGGGTCGACCTACGAGCAGTACTTC.

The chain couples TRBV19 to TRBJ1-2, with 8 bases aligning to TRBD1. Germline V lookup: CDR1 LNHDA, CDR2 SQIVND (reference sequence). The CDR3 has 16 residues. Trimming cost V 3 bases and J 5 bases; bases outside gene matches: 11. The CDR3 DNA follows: TGTGCCAGTAGTATCGGGTCCAGGGGGCATCGATATGGCTACACCTTC. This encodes CASSIGSRGHRYGYTF. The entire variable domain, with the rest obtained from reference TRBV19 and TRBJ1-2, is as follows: DGGITQSPKYLFRKEGQNVTLSCEQNLNHDAMYWYRQDPGQGLRLIYYSQIVNDFQKGDIAEGYSVSREKKESFPLTVTSAQKNPTAFYLCASSIGSRGHRYGYTFGSGTRLTVV.

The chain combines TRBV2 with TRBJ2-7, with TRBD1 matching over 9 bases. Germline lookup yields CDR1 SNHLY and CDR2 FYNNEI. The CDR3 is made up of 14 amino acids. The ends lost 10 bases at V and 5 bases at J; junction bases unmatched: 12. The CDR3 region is CANAPGQGSNEQYF. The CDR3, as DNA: TGTGCCAATGCCCCCGGACAGGGGAGCAACGAGCAGTACTTC.

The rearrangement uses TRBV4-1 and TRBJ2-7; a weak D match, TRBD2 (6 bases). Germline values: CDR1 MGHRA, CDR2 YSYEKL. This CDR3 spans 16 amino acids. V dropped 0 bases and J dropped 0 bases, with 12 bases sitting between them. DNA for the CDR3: TGCGCCAGCAGCCAAGAGAGCGGGTATAGCTCCTACGAGCAGTACTTC. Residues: CASSQESGYSSYEQYF.

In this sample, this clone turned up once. Here the CDR3 reads CASSVGGKGDEQFF. The DNA of the CDR3 is TGTGCCAGCAGCGTAGGGGGCAAAGGAGATGAGCAGTTCTTC. This chain connects TRBV9 to TRBJ2-1, with a possible D match to TRBD1 (5 bases). Germline CDR1 and CDR2: SGDLS and YYNGEE. V was clipped by 0 bases and J by 8 bases, with 12 bases between them. The CDR3 covers 14 residues.

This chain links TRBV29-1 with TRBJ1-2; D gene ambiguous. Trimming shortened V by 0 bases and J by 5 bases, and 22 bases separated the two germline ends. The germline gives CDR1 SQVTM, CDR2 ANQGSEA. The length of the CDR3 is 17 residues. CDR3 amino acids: CSVEDAGPAGALYGYTF. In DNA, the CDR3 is TGCAGCGTTGAAGACGCTGGCCCGGCGGGTGCTCTGTATGGCTACACCTTC. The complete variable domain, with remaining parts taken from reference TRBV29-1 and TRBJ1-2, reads SAVISQKPSRDICQRGTSLTIQCQVDSQVTMMFWYRQQPGQSLTLIATANQGSEATYESGFVIDKFPISRPNLTFSTLTVSNMSPEDSSIYLCSVEDAGPAGALYGYTFGSGTRLTVV.

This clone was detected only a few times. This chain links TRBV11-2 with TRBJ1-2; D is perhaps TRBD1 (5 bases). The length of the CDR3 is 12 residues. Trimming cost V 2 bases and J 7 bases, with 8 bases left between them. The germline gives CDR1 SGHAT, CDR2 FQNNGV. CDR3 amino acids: CASSLTGGGYTF. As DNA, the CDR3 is TGTGCCAGCAGCTTAACGGGGGGTGGCTACACCTTC.

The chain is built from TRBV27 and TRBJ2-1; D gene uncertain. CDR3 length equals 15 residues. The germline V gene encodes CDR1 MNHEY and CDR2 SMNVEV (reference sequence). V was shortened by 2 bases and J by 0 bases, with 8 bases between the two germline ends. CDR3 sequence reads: CASSLLLSSYNEQFF. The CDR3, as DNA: TGTGCCAGCAGTTTACTCCTGAGCTCCTACAATGAGCAGTTCTTC.

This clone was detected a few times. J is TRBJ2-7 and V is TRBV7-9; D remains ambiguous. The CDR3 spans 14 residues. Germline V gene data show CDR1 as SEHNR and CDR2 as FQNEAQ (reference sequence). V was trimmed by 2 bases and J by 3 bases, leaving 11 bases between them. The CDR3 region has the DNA TGTGCCAGCAGCTTATTACAGAAACTCTACGAGCAGTACTTC. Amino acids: CASSLLQKLYEQYF.

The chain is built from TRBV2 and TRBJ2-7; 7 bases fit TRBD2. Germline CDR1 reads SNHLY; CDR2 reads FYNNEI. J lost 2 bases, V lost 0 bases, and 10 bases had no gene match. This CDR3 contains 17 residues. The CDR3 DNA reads TGTGCCAGCAGTGAAGCGGGGGGGGGACTGGTAACCTACGAGCAGTACTTC. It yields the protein CASSEAGGGLVTYEQYF.

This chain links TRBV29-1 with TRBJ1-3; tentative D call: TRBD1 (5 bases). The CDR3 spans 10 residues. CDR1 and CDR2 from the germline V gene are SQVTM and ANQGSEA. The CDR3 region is CSAGGDTIYF. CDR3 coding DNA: TGCAGTGCGGGAGGGGACACCATATATTTT.

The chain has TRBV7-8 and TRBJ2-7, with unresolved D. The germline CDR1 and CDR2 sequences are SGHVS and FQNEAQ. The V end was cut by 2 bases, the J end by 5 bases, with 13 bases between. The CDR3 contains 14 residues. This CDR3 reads CASSLRSPPHEQYF. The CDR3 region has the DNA TGTGCCAGCAGCTTACGGAGCCCCCCCCACGAGCAGTACTTC.

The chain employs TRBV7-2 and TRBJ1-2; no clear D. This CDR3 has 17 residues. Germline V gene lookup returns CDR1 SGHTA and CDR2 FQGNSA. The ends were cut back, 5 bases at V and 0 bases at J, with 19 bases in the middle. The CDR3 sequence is CASSAAGSGSTNYGYTF. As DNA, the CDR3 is TGTGCCAGCAGCGCAGCGGGCTCGGGGTCGACTAACTATGGCTACACCTTC. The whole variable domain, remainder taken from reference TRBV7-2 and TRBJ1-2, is GAGVSQSPSNKVTEKGKDVELRCDPISGHTALYWYRQSLGQGLEFLIYFQGNSAPDKSGLPSDRFSAERTGGSVSTLTIQRTQQEDSAVYLCASSAAGSGSTNYGYTFGSGTRLTVV.

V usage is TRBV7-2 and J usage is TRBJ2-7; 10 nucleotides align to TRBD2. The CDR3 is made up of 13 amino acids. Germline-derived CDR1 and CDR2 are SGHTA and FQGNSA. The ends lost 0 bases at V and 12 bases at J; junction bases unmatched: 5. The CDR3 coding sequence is TGTGCCAGCAGCTTAGCCCCTAGCGGGGGAAGGTACTTC. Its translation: CASSLAPSGGRYF.

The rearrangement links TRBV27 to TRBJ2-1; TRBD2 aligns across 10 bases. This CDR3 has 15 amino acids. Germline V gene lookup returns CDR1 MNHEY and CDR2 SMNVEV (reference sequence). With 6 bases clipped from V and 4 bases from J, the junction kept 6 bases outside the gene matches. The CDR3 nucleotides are TGTGCCAGCAGCTACTTAGCGGGAGGTTACAATGAGCAGTTCTTC. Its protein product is CASSYLAGGYNEQFF.

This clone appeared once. The chain's CDR3 is CATSQGTGGFTGELFF. The CDR3 coding sequence is TGTGCCACTTCCCAGGGGACAGGGGGCTTTACCGGGGAGCTGTTTTTT. The chain links TRBV28 to TRBJ2-2; 12 nucleotides align to TRBD1. CDR1 and CDR2 (germline): MDHEN, SYDVKM. The trim removed 10 bases at V and 5 bases at J, leaving 11 bases unmatched. CDR3 length equals 16 residues. Full variable domain (missing parts from reference TRBV28 and TRBJ2-2): DVKVTQSSRYLVKRTGEKVFLECVQDMDHENMFWYRQDPGLGLRLIYFSYDVKMKEKGDIPEGYSVSREKKERFSLILESASTNQTSMYLCATSQGTGGFTGELFFGEGSRLTVL.

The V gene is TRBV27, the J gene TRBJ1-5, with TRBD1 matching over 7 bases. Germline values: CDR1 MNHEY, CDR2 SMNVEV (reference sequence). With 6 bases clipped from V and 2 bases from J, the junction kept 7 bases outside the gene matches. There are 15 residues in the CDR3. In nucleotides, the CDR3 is TGTGCCAGCAGCCGCTGGACAGGAGGCAATCAGCCCCAGCATTTT. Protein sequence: CASSRWTGGNQPQHF.